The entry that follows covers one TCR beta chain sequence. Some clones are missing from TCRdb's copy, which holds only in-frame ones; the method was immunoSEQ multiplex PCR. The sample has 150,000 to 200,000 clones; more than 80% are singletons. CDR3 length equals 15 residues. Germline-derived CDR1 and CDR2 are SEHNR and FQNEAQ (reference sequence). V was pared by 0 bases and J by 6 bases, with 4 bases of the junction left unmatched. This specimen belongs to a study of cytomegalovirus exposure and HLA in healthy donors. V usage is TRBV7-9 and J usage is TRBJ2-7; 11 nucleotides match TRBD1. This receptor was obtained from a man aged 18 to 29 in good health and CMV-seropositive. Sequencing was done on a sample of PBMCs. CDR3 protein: CASSLAGGQGGEQYF. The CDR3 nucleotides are TGTGCCAGCAGCTTAGCGGGGGGACAGGGGGGCGAGCAGTACTTC.